This T cell receptor (beta chain) was documented in a study of T cell responses to AZD1222 COVID-19 vaccine (dated by TCRdb to the early 2020s). Study-level background: AZD1222 recipients with second doses at about 4 weeks or about 12 weeks were pooled, because spike-specific TCR depth and breadth did not differ between schedules. A total of about 240 trial participants underwent TCR sequencing, of whom about 210 received two doses of AZD1222 and around 25 received two doses of the MenACWY control vaccine. Enrollment into the trials was organized by age into subgroups of 18-55, 56-69 and 70-plus years, and those subgroups contained about 160, 30 and 59 TCR-sequenced participants, respectively.

The CDR3 regions of human TCRbeta chains were analyzed by immunosequencing. Per the source publication's procedure: Repertoire TCRs were matched against a reference library of SARS-CoV-2-specific TCRs generated with the MIRA antigen-specificity platform. Breadth was defined as the fraction of unique TCRs that were SARS-CoV-2-associated. Depth was defined as the fraction of total T cells that were SARS-CoV-2-associated. Using the MIRA data, each spike-specific TCR was mapped to the spike region that the TCR reacts to and placed in a CD4 or CD8 class. Log10-transformed breadth and depth values were compared by one-way ANOVA with Sidak's multiple comparisons tests. TCRdb re-hosts the immuneACCESS table, in-frame sequences only. Its copies lack some clones; in the studies checked, an unresolved V gene accounts for under half of them, and the cause for the rest is not known. That table is the source of V, J and clone size, and D and trimming were worked out from the DNA. The sample table records nearly 110,000 clones; roughly nine tenths of these occur just once. About 4.5% of the sample lies in the top ten.

Interpreted using the paper, the time point label stands for: baseline before first vaccination. Vaccinee samples were obtained from the UK trials COV001 and COV002, which included a single-blind randomized controlled phase 2/3 trial of AZD1222 (ChAdOx1 nCoV-19) in healthy adults. For TCRbeta chain sequencing, PBMC samples from trial participants were taken at day 0 and at day 28 after the second dose. A note on this clone: This clone's antigen is unknown. No much larger clonotype is one base removed from it; base qualities were not supplied.

Results and caveats for the whole study, not just this receptor: In the small 56-69-year group, the increase in depth fell short of significance, most likely because of low power. Because no samples from the day 14 peak response were available, repertoires could be characterized only after the peak T cell response. Only a handful of AZD1222 recipients were SARS-CoV-2 seropositive at baseline, limiting conclusions about previously exposed vaccinees. The whole spike protein was spanned by vaccine-associated CD4 TCRs, and dominant responses were seen in regions 160-218 and 743-854. Participants were mostly white British, with more females than males. The authors suggested clonal diversity may have been underestimated. Epitopes outside the regions mutated in the B.1.351 and B.1.1.7 variants were reportedly recognized by nearly half of the unique spike-specific TCRs. After two AZD1222 doses, spike-specific TCR breadth and depth were significantly higher than at day 0 and than in MenACWY recipients.

This specimen was peripheral blood, taken on day 0 of AZD1222 vaccination. The receptor was isolated from an adult in good health.

In nucleotides, the sequence is TGTGCCAGCAGCCAACGCCCGGGCCCGACCCCTGGCTACACCTTC. The resulting protein is CASSQRPGPTPGYTF. The sequence links TRBV3-1 (or the pseudogene TRBV3-2) to TRBJ1-2, with the D gene uncertain. Per the germline V gene (reference sequence), LGHDT is the CDR1 and YNNKEL is the CDR2. V is clipped by 2 bases and J by 7 bases, and the sequence between their germline boundaries is 17 bases long. CDR3 length: 15 amino acids, cysteine to phenylalanine. Only the CDR3 region is kept as DNA, spanning 45 bases read in frame from base 1.